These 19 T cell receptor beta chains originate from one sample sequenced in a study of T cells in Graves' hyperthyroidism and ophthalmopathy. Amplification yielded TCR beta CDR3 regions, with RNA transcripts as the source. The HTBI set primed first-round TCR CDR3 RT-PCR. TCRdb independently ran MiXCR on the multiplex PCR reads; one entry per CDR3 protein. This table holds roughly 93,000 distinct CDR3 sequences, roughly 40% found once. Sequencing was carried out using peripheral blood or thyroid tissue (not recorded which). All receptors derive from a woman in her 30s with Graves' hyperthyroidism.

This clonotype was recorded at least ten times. The CDR3 loop reads CASSEQGHSPQHF. The CDR3 DNA reads TGTGCCAGCAGCGAACAGGGACATTCGCCCCAGCATTTT. The chain joins TRBV6-5 to TRBJ1-5, with TRBD1 as a possible D gene (6 bases). The CDR3 has 13 residues. V was pared by 6 bases and J by 9 bases, with 15 bases between. The germline V gene has CDR1 MNHEY and CDR2 SVGAGI.

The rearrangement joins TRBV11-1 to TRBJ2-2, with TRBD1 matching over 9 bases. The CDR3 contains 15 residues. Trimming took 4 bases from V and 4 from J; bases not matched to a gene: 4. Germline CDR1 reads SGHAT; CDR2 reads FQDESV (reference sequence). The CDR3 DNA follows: TGTGCCAGCAGCTGCCAACAGGGGGCCACCGGGGAGCTGTTTTTT. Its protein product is CASSCQQGATGELFF. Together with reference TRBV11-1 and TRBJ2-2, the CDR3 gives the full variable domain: EAEVAQSPRYKITEKSQAVAFWCDPISGHATLYWYRQILGQGPELLVQFQDESVVDDSQLPKDRFSAERLKGVDSTLKIQPAELGDSAMYLCASSCQQGATGELFFGEGSRLTVL.

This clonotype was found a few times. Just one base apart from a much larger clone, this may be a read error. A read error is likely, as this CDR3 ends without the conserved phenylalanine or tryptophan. The CDR3 sequence: CASRTRGDTQYL. CDR3 coding DNA: TGTGCCAGCAGGACTAGGGGGGATACGCAGTATCTT. The chain couples TRBV2 to TRBJ2-3; D may match TRBD1 or TRBD2 (6 bases each). Deletions cut 6 bases from V and 6 bases from J, with 10 bases between. Germline values: CDR1 SNHLY, CDR2 FYNNEI. This CDR3 region has 12 residues.

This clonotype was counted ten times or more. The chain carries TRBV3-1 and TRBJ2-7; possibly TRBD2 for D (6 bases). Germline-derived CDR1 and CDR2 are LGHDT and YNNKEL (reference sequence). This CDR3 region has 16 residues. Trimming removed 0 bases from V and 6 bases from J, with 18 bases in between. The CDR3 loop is CASSQEGRWGEGEQYF. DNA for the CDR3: TGTGCCAGCAGCCAAGAGGGCCGTTGGGGGGAAGGCGAGCAGTACTTC.

In DNA, the CDR3 is TGCAGCGTTGCGCACACAGCTTCGGGGCCCCAGCATTTT. Amino acid sequence: CSVAHTASGPQHF. This chain links TRBV29-1 with TRBJ1-5; D ambiguous. This CDR3 is 13 amino acids long. Germline assignment: CDR1 SQVTM and CDR2 ANQGSEA. V was shortened by 4 bases and J by 9 bases, with 16 bases between the two germline ends. The entire variable domain, with the rest obtained from reference TRBV29-1 and TRBJ1-5, is as follows: SAVISQKPSRDICQRGTSLTIQCQVDSQVTMMFWYRQQPGQSLTLIATANQGSEATYESGFVIDKFPISRPNLTFSTLTVSNMSPEDSSIYLCSVAHTASGPQHFGDGTRLSIL.

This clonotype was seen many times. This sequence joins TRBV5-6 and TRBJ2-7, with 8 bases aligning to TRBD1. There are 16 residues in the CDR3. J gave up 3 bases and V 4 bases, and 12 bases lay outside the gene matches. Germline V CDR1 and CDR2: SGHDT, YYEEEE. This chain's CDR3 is CASSNPRGQVDYEQYF. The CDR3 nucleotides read TGTGCCAGCAGCAACCCCAGGGGACAGGTGGACTACGAGCAGTACTTC.

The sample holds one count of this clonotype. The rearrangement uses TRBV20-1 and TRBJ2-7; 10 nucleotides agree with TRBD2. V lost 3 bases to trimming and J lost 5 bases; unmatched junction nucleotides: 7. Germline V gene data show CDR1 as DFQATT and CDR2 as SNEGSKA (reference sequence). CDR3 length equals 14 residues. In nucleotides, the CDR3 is TGCAGTGCTAGCCCCCTAGCGGGAGTAAACGAGCAGTACTTC. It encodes CSASPLAGVNEQYF.

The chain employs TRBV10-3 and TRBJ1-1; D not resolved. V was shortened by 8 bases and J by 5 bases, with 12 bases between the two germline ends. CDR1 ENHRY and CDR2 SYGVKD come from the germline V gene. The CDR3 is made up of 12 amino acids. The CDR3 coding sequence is TGTGCCATCCGACCGGGATGGACTGAAGCTTTCTTT. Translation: CAIRPGWTEAFF.

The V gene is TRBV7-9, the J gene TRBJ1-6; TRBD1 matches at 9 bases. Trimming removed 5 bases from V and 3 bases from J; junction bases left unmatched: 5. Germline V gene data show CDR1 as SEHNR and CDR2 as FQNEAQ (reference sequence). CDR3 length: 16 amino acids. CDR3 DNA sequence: TGTGCCAGCAGCCCGGGACAGGGCTACTATAATTCACCCCTCCACTTT. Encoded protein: CASSPGQGYYNSPLHF.

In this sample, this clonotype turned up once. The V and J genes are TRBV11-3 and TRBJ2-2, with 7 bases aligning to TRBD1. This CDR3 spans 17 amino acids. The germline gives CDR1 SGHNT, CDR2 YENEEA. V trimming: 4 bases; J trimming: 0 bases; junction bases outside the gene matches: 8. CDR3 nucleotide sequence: TGTGCCAGCAGCTCCCGTCCGGGACAGACGAACACCGGGGAGCTGTTTTTT. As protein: CASSSRPGQTNTGELFF.

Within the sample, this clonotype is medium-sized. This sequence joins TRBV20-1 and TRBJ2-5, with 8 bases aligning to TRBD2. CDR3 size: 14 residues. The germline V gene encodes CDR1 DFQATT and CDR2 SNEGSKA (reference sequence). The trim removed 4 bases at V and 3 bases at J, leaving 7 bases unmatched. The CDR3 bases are TGCAGTGCTACGCCGGGACTAGAGGAAGAGACCCAGTACTTC. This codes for CSATPGLEEETQYF.

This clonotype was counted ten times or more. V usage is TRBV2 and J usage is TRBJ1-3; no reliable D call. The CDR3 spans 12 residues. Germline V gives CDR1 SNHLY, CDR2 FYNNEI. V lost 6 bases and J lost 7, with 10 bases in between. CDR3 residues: CASSPRGNTIYF. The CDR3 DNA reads TGTGCCAGCAGCCCACGAGGCAACACCATATATTTT.

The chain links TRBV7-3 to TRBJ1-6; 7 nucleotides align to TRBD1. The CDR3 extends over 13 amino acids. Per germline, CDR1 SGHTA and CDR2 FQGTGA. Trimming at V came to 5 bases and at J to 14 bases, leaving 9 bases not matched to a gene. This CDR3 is CASSPTGYLTLHF. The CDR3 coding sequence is TGTGCCAGCAGCCCGACAGGGTATCTTACCCTCCACTTT.

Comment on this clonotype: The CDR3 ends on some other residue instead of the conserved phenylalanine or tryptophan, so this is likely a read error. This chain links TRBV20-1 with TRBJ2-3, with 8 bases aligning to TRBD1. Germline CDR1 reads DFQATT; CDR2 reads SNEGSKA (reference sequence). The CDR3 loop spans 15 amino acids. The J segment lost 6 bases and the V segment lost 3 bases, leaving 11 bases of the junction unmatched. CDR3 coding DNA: TGCAGTGCTAGCTCCGGGACAGGAGGGAGTGATACGCAGTATATT. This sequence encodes CSASSGTGGSDTQYI.

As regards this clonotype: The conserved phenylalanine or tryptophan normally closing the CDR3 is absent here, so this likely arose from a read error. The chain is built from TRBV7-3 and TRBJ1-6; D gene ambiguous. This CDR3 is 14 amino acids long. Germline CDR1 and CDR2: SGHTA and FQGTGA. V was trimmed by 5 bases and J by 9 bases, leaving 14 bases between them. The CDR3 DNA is TGTGCCAGCAGCGAAGCACATTTTAGTTCACCCCTCCACTCT. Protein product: CASSEAHFSSPLHS.

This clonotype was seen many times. CDR3 nucleotides: TGTGCCAGCAGCCCACTAGACAGACACTACGAGCAGTACTTC. Its translation is CASSPLDRHYEQYF. The chain joins TRBV27 to TRBJ2-7; either TRBD1 or TRBD2 may fit D (5 bases each). The CDR3 spans 14 residues. V lost 6 bases and J lost 3, with 15 bases in between. Per the germline V gene, CDR1 is MNHEY and CDR2 is SMNVEV (reference sequence).

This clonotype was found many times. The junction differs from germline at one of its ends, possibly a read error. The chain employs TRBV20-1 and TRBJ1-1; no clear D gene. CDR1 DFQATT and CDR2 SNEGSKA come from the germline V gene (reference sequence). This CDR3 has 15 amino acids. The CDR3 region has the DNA TGCGGTGCTCCCCCCCCAGCAGGCTTTAACACTGAAGCTTTCTTT. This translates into CGAPPPAGFNTEAFF.

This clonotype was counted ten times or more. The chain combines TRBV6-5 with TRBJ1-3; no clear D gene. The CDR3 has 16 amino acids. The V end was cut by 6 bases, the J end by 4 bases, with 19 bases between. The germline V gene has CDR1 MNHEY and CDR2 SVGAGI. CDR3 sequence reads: CASSHPGEARGNTIYF. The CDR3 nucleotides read TGTGCCAGCAGCCACCCGGGTGAAGCGCGGGGAAACACCATATATTTT.

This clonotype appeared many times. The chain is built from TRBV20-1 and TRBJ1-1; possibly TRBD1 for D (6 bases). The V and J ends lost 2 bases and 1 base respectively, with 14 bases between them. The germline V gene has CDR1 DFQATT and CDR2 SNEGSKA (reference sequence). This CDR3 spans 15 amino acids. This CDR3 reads CSARRTGLTNTEAFF. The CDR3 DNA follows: TGCAGTGCTAGAAGAACAGGGCTTACGAACACTGAAGCTTTCTTT.